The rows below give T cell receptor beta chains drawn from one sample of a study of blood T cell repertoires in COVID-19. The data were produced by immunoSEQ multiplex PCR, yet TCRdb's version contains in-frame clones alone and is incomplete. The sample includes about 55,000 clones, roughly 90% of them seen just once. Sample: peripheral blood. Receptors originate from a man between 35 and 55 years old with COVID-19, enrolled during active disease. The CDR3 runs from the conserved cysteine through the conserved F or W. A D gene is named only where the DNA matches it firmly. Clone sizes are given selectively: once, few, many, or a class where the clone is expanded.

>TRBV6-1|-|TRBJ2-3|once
TGTGCCAGCACGCCCTCGACAGACACGCAGTATTTT
CASTPSTDTQYF
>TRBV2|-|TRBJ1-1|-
TGTGCCAGCGGGCAGGATACTGAAGCTTTCTTT
CASGQDTEAFF
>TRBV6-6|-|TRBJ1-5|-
TGTGCCAGCAGTTACTCGATCCCAGATCAGCCCCAGCATTTT
CASSYSIPDQPQHF
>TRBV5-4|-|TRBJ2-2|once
TGTGCCAGCAGCCGGGGGAGCACCGGGGAGCTGTTTTTT
CASSRGSTGELFF
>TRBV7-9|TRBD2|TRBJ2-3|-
TGTGCCAGCAGCCCAACGAGCGGGAGCGGTCCAGATACGCAGTATTTT
CASSPTSGSGPDTQYF
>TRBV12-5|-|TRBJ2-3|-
TGTGCTAGTGGTTTGTCCCCTAGCGCCTATACGCAGTATTTT
CASGLSPSAYTQYF
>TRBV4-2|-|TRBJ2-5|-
TGTGCCAGCAGCCAGGTCTTCCGAACTACCCCCGCAGAGACCCAGTACTTC
CASSQVFRTTPAETQYF
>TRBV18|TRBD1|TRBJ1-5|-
TGTGCCAGCTCACCCGGAGGGGGCGGTCAGCCCCAGCATTTT
CASSPGGGGQPQHF
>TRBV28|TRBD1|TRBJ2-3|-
TGTGCCAGCAGTTCCGGACAGGGTGGCACAGATACGCAGTATTTT
CASSSGQGGTDTQYF
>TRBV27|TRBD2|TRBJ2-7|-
TGTGCCAGCAGTTTGACTAGCGGGGGGTTTTCCTACGAGCAGTACTTC
CASSLTSGGFSYEQYF
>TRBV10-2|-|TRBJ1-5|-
TGCGCCAGCAGTGATGAGGGTTTGGAAGTGGGGCCCCAGCATTTT
CASSDEGLEVGPQHF
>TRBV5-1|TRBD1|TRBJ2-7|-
TGCGCCAGCAGCTTGACAGGGGCTCCCGAGCAGTACTTC
CASSLTGAPEQYF
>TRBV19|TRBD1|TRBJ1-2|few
TGTGCCAGCCGACCCGGACAGGGGGAGAACTATGGCTACACCTTC
CASRPGQGENYGYTF
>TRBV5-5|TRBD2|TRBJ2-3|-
TGTGCCAGCAGCTTGGTCTTTCCGGGACTAGCGAGCACAGATACGCAGTATTTT
CASSLVFPGLASTDTQYF
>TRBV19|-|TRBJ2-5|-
TGTGCCAGTAGTCGTGGGGGGTTGGGGGAGACCCAGTACTTC
CASSRGGLGETQYF
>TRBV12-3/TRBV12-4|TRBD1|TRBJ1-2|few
TGTGCCAGCAGCATCGACAGGGGTTATGGCTACACCTTC
CASSIDRGYGYTF
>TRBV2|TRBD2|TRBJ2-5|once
TGTGCCAGCAGTTTCGGACTAGCGGGGGGTATACAAGAGACCCAGTACTTC
CASSFGLAGGIQETQYF
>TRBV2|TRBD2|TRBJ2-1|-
TGTGCCAGCAGTGAAGCGTCGTGGAGTGCGGGAGATGAGCAGTTCTTC
CASSEASWSAGDEQFF
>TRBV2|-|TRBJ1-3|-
TGTGCCAGCAGCGCAGACAGTTACTCTGGAAACACCATATATTTT
CASSADSYSGNTIYF
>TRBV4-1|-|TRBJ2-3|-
TGCGCCAGCAGCCAAGAAGCCTCTCAGGGGGGCGCTAGCACAGATACGCAGTATTTT
CASSQEASQGGASTDTQYF
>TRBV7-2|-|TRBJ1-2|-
TGTGCCAGCAGCCCAGACAGGACTTGGGTATCGTATGGCTACACCTTC
CASSPDRTWVSYGYTF
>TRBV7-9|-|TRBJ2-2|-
TGTGCCAGCAGCTTAAAGACGGCGGGGACCGGGGAGCTGTTTTTT
CASSLKTAGTGELFF